This T cell receptor beta chain was obtained from a study of beta chain features in type 1 diabetes. Study context: Analysis included around 110,000,000 sorted cells drawn from all samples.

In this sample, this clone turned up a few times. Its antigen remains unidentified. The whole isolated RNA underwent reverse transcription, so sequencing captured expressed TCRB transcripts. Profiled with immunoSEQ multiplex PCR; TCRdb holds only in-frame clones, not every one. The sample lists roughly 500,000 clones, roughly an eighth occurring once. Study-wide results and limits: Insertions at VDJ junctions were less frequent in type 1 diabetes patients. These patients also deleted more nucleotides at the same junctions. TCRB CDR3s from Type 1 diabetes patients were moderately but significantly shorter in all four CD4+ subsets. Compared to healthy donors, patients appeared to have naive, central memory and Treg TCRB repertoires that were more alike.

Per the germline V gene, CDR1 is KGHSH and CDR2 is LQKENI. V was clipped by 2 bases and J by 5 bases; unmatched bases: 11. The CDR3 covers 16 residues. The receptor was derived from a woman between 18 and 29 years old in good health. Sequencing was done on a sample of naive CD4+ T cells from blood. The chain has TRBV18 and TRBJ2-5, with 7 bases matching TRBD1. The CDR3: CASSPANRGRQETQYF. The CDR3 region has the DNA TGTGCCAGCTCACCAGCCAACAGGGGAAGACAGGAGACCCAGTACTTC. Full variable domain (rest looked up from reference TRBV18 and TRBJ2-5): NAGVMQNPRHLVRRRGQEARLRCSPMKGHSHVYWYRQLPEEGLKFMVYLQKENIIDESGMPKERFSAEFPKEGPSILRIQQVVRGDSAAYFCASSPANRGRQETQYFGPGTRLLVL.